The T cell receptor (beta chain) under discussion was sequenced for a study of vaccination and CD4 T cells after COVID-19. The assay that was used to sequence DNA from cultured CD4+ T cells was the Oncomine TCR Beta short-read assay. One entry per CDR3 protein, called by TCRdb with MiXCR from the PCR reads. Altogether 15,000 to 20,000 distinct CDR3 sequences are present, about 51% being singletons, with the ten largest covering approximately 22%. Notes on this clonotype: The antigen is not known.

V shed 0 bases, J shed 4 bases, and the junction held 7 bases outside the gene matches. Germline V gene data show CDR1 as SGHDN and CDR2 as FVKESK. The CDR3 spans 17 residues. Indicated time point: late sampling 161 to 241 days after vaccination in a few convalescent patients. Documented treatment: roughly ten-day PBMC culture with coronavirus spike peptide pools or control peptides (ViraFEST assay). V is TRBV14 and J is TRBJ2-3; the match to TRBD2 covers 10 bases. The TCR sequence derives from a human donor who had recovered from COVID-19. Sample: CD4+ T cells from blood, cultured in vitro, taken about 7 months after SARS-CoV-2 vaccination. Here the CDR3 reads CASSQDWASGSPDTQYF. For the CDR3, the DNA is TGTGCCAGCAGCCAAGATTGGGCTAGCGGGAGCCCAGATACGCAGTATTTT.